The sequence of this TCR beta chain was determined in a study of cytomegalovirus exposure and HLA in healthy donors. Overall study findings and caveats: It was likely that a cluster of highly shared sequence variants was a sequencing artifact. With later analysis, a missense DCLRE1C variant became linked to TCR beta V- and J-gene trimming. Reportedly, diagnosis of cytomegalovirus status by the classifier showed high specificity and sensitivity.

Worth noting for this clone: What it binds is unknown.

This CDR3 contains 13 residues. Looked up from germline, CDR1 is SGHTA and CDR2 is FQGNSA. V was pared by 2 bases and J by 5 bases, with 9 bases between. The PCR employed 60 Vbeta primers together with 13 Jbeta primers. This table comes from immunoSEQ multiplex PCR, and its TCRdb copy is limited to in-frame clones, with some not included. The repertoire consists of about 140,000 clones, with 60% to 85% occurring once and the leading ten covering less than 3%. The chain employs TRBV7-2 and TRBJ1-2; TRBD1 might be the D (5 bases). The specimen was PBMCs. The source is a male donor in good health and CMV-seronegative. The CDR3 DNA is TGTGCCAGCAGCTTAAACGGGGGTTATGGCTACACCTTC. Its translation is CASSLNGGYGYTF.